A selection of T cell receptor beta chains follows, all from one sample in a study of T cells after yellow fever vaccination. TCRdb fed the 5' RACE reads into MiXCR, producing one record per CDR3 protein. The sample yields 400,000 or so distinct CDR3 sequences, 11% seen once. Specimen: PBMCs, collected on the day of the first yellow fever vaccination. These receptors all come from a young man who received the YFV17D yellow fever vaccine. Both conserved end residues are part of each CDR3. A D gene is named only where the DNA matches it firmly. Only part of the rows carry a size: once, few, many, or a class if the clone is expanded.

cdr3_nt cdr3_aa j_call clone_size d_call cdr3_length v_call
TGTGCCACCAGCAGAGATGTTTTGTCCCCCGTCAGACACCAGAAAGGTCCTAGCACAGATACGCAGTATTTT CATSRDVLSPVRHQKGPSTDTQYF TRBJ2-3 NA NA 24 TRBV15
TGTGCCTCCACTGGAGGGGGCTTTGGGGAGCAGTTCTTC CASTGGGFGEQFF TRBJ2-1 NA NA 13 TRBV10-3
TGTGCCAGCAGCTTACGGATCTACGAGCAGTACTTC CASSLRIYEQYF TRBJ2-7 NA NA 12 TRBV7-9
TGCGCCAGCAGCCCGAACGACAGTTTTAACACTGAAGCTTTCTTT CASSPNDSFNTEAFF TRBJ1-1 many NA 15 TRBV4-1
TGTGCCAGCAGCTCGGGGAATTCACAGAGCTACGAGCAGTACTTC CASSSGNSQSYEQYF TRBJ2-7 NA NA 15 TRBV11-2
TGCGCCAGCAGCTTGGTGACGGAGAACACTGAAGCTTTCTTT CASSLVTENTEAFF TRBJ1-1 NA NA 14 TRBV5-1
TGTGCCAGCAGCTTCAGGACAGGGGCTAGCACAGATACGCAGTATTTT CASSFRTGASTDTQYF TRBJ2-3 few TRBD1 16 TRBV11-2
TGTGCCACCTCCTTTAGGTTAAATGAAAAACTGTTTTTT CATSFRLNEKLFF TRBJ1-4 few NA 13 TRBV6-5
TGTGCCAGCAGTTACTGGGGGCAGGGCGAGACCCAGTACTTC CASSYWGQGETQYF TRBJ2-5 few NA 14 TRBV6-5
TGTGCCAGCAGCCCCACGGGACCTTCGGGCGATACGCAGTATTTT CASSPTGPSGDTQYF TRBJ2-3 few NA 15 TRBV9
TGCAGTGCCAGAAGAGGCCTACTGAACACTGAAGCTTTCTTT CSARRGLLNTEAFF TRBJ1-1 many NA 14 TRBV20-1
TGTGCCAGTAGTTTAAAAGCGGGGGAGAACTACGAGCAGTACTTC CASSLKAGENYEQYF TRBJ2-7 few TRBD2 15 TRBV19
TGTGCCAGCAGCTTCGCGGCTGCGGTGATCTATGGCTACACCTTC CASSFAAAVIYGYTF TRBJ1-2 few NA 15 TRBV7-2
TGTGCCAGCAGCCTTGGACAGGGAGAAGATGTAGCTTTCTTT CASSLGQGEDVAFF TRBJ1-1 NA TRBD1 14 TRBV16
TGCAGCGTTTATTACAATGAGCAGTTCTTC CSVYYNEQFF TRBJ2-1 NA NA 10 TRBV29-1
TGTGCCAGCAGCCCACTGGGGATTGCAGGGAGAAACATTCAGTACTTC CASSPLGIAGRNIQYF TRBJ2-4 NA NA 16 TRBV9
TGTGCCAGCAGTGATGAGCGGGCTGGTACTAACTATGGCTACACCTTC CASSDERAGTNYGYTF TRBJ1-2 NA NA 16 TRBV25-1
TGTGCCAGCAGCTTAGCGCAAAACAATGAGCAGTTCTTC CASSLAQNNEQFF TRBJ2-1 few NA 13 TRBV7-9
TGTGCCAGCCGGGACCCCGGGGACACTGAAGCTTTCTTT CASRDPGDTEAFF TRBJ1-1 many NA 13 TRBV6-2/TRBV6-3
TGTGCCAGCCAGGGTGCAGGGGAGACCCAGTACTTC CASQGAGETQYF TRBJ2-5 few NA 12 TRBV10-3
TGCAGCGTTGAATGGTGGGGGTCCTACAATGAGCAGTTCTTC CSVEWWGSYNEQFF TRBJ2-1 NA NA 14 TRBV29-1
TGTGCCAGCAGCTTAGCTGCGGGGCTAGAGATGTTTTTT CASSLAAGLEMFF TRBJ2-2 many NA 13 TRBV11-2
TGTGCCAGCTCTTCGGGGACACTAGGACTTTACAATGAGCAGTTCTTC CASSSGTLGLYNEQFF TRBJ2-1 NA NA 16 TRBV7-3
TGCAGCGTCCAGACGGCTGAAGCTTTCTTT CSVQTAEAFF TRBJ1-1 few NA 10 TRBV29-1
TGCAGTGCTAGGGACGGGACAGCCGCACCCTACGAGCAGTACTTC CSARDGTAAPYEQYF TRBJ2-7 few TRBD1 15 TRBV20-1